The clone carrying this T cell receptor beta chain was seen ten or more times. Its antigen is still unknown. The germline V gene has CDR1 DFQATT and CDR2 SNEGSKA (reference sequence). Trimming stripped 6 bases from V and 0 bases from J, with 18 bases between. The CDR3 spans 16 residues. Total RNA was isolated from whole blood that had not been fractionated. The sample belongs to a study of human T cells and chemical hapten exposure. TCRdb processed the 5' RACE reads anew with MiXCR; each CDR3 protein has one entry. This table has about 140,000 distinct CDR3 sequences, around 4% appearing once. General observations from the study: With DPC sensitization, TCRs exceeding 1 in 1000 frequency showed no change.

V is TRBV20-1 and J is TRBJ2-1, with D maybe TRBD1 (5 bases). This clonotype was obtained from a female donor in good health. CDR3 coding DNA: TGCAGTGCCCCTCATCCTGGACAATTCTCCTACAATGAGCAGTTCTTC. Amino acid sequence: CSAPHPGQFSYNEQFF.